A single sample is the source of the 17 T cell receptor beta chains below, sequenced in a study of Graves' ophthalmopathy and Graves' hyperthyroidism. Amplifying from RNA transcripts, the study obtained TCR beta CDR3 regions. Investigators did first-round RT-PCR with HTBI primers, then second-round multiplex PCR. TCRdb analysed the multiplex PCR reads with MiXCR anew, one entry per CDR3 protein. The repertoire includes around 1.1 million distinct CDR3 sequences, roughly 35% of them detected once, and more than 9.5% sits in the top ten. The sample taken for sequencing was peripheral blood or thyroid tissue (not recorded which). The source of these receptors is an adult man with Graves' hyperthyroidism.

This clonotype was recorded a few times. The J gene is TRBJ2-5, the V gene TRBV2; unclear D gene. Germline V gives CDR1 SNHLY, CDR2 FYNNEI. V was shortened by 3 bases and J by 2 bases, with 13 bases between the two germline ends. The CDR3 has 15 amino acids. CDR3 DNA sequence: TGTGCCAGCAGTGAGGCTAGGTCATTACAAGAGACCCAGTACTTC. It translates to CASSEARSLQETQYF.

The chain combines TRBV28 with TRBJ2-7; D call uncertain. The CDR3 length is 14 residues. The V end was cut by 3 bases, the J end by 3 bases, with 12 bases between. The germline V gene has CDR1 MDHEN and CDR2 SYDVKM. The CDR3 DNA reads as TGTGCCAGCAGTTTTGGTCCCCCCCACTACGAGCAGTACTTC. Its protein is CASSFGPPHYEQYF.

The table lists this clonotype with many counts. The chain couples TRBV7-6 to TRBJ2-2; 8 positions match TRBD2. The CDR3 loop spans 17 amino acids. J gave up 2 bases and V 2 bases, and 7 bases lay outside the gene matches. Germline values: CDR1 SGHVS, CDR2 FNYEAQ. CDR3 in amino acids: CASSLRLGTSNTGELFF. CDR3 coding DNA: TGTGCCAGCAGCTTACGGCTAGGGACTAGTAACACCGGGGAGCTGTTTTTT.

This clonotype was seen ten or more times. The chain recombines TRBV2 with TRBJ1-4; D uncertain. This CDR3 is 13 amino acids long. V shed 6 bases and J shed 7 bases, with 12 bases lying between them. The V gene's germline CDR1 is SNHLY and CDR2 FYNNEI. The CDR3 spells CASRSYEGEKLFF. CDR3 nucleotides: TGTGCCAGCAGGTCCTACGAGGGTGAAAAACTGTTTTTT.

The chain recombines TRBV10-3 with TRBJ2-2; 10 positions agree with TRBD2. With V trimmed by 6 bases and J by 1 base, 5 bases remained unmatched. This CDR3 comprises 16 residues. CDR1 is ENHRY, CDR2 SYGVKD, per germline. The CDR3 nucleotides read TGTGCCATCAGCCCCGGACTAGCGGAGAACACCGGGGAGCTGTTTTTT. This gives the protein CAISPGLAENTGELFF.

This chain connects TRBV29-1 to TRBJ1-1; 10 bases match TRBD1. This CDR3 is built from 14 residues. Germline V lookup: CDR1 SQVTM, CDR2 ANQGSEA. In DNA form, the CDR3 reads TGCAGGTGGTCGACAGGGGGCTCGAACACTGAAGCTTTCTTT. Its protein is CRWSTGGSNTEAFF.

This clonotype was seen at least ten times. The rearrangement uses TRBV19 and TRBJ1-1; D perhaps matches TRBD1 (5 bases). Trimming took 5 bases from V and 0 from J, leaving 10 bases between them. The CDR3 extends over 14 amino acids. The V gene's germline CDR1 is LNHDA and CDR2 SQIVND (reference sequence). The chain's CDR3 is CASSPGTMNTEAFF. In DNA form, the CDR3 reads TGTGCCAGTAGTCCAGGGACGATGAACACTGAAGCTTTCTTT.

The genes are TRBV9 and TRBJ2-6; possible D gene TRBD1, 6 bases. The CDR3 is made up of 18 amino acids. Trimming stripped 4 bases from V and 4 bases from J, with 21 bases between. Germline values: CDR1 SGDLS, CDR2 YYNGEE. In DNA form, the CDR3 reads TGTGCCAGCAGCAATCGTTTCGACAGGAACTCCGGGGCCAACGTCCTGACTTTC. Residues: CASSNRFDRNSGANVLTF.

This clonotype was counted at least ten times. V gene TRBV10-3 combines with J gene TRBJ1-2; D possibly corresponds to TRBD1 (6 bases). The V and J ends lost 2 bases and 3 bases respectively, with 22 bases between them. There are 18 residues in the CDR3. Germline V lookup: CDR1 ENHRY, CDR2 SYGVKD. This CDR3 reads CAISEASIPGQLDYGYTF. The CDR3 nucleotides read TGTGCCATCAGTGAGGCATCAATTCCGGGACAACTCGACTATGGCTACACCTTC.

This clonotype was counted ten times or more. The chain couples TRBV14 to TRBJ2-7; D not certain. The CDR3 covers 12 residues. The V gene's germline CDR1 is SGHDN and CDR2 FVKESK. V was cut by 6 bases and J by 2 bases, with 8 bases left in between. Here the CDR3 DNA reads TGTGCCAGCAGTGGGGTGGCCTACGAGCAGTACTTC. Amino acid sequence: CASSGVAYEQYF.

The CDR3 here is CASSFSRGLGGSPLHF. For the CDR3, the DNA is TGTGCCAGCAGTTTCTCACGGGGTTTGGGTGGGTCACCCCTCCACTTT. The chain is built from TRBV9 and TRBJ1-6; D remains ambiguous. Trimming cost V 5 bases and J 10 bases, with 22 bases left between them. CDR3 length equals 16 residues. Germline values: CDR1 SGDLS, CDR2 YYNGEE. The whole variable domain, remainder taken from reference TRBV9 and TRBJ1-6, is DSGVTQTPKHLITATGQRVTLRCSPRSGDLSVYWYQQSLDQGLQFLIQYYNGEERAKGNILERFSAQQFPDLHSELNLSSLELGDSALYFCASSFSRGLGGSPLHFGNGTRLTVT.

This clonotype was seen a few times. The J gene is TRBJ2-2, the V gene TRBV5-1, with a possible D match to TRBD2 (5 bases). V was clipped by 5 bases and J by 4 bases, with 18 bases between them. From germline, CDR1 is SGHRS and CDR2 YFSETQ. The CDR3 is 16 amino acids. CDR3 DNA sequence: TGCGCCAGCAGTCCCCGCGTGGCAGGAGGCACCGGGGAGCTGTTTTTT. This translates into CASSPRVAGGTGELFF.

This clonotype appeared many times. The CDR3 nucleotides read TGTGCCAGCAGCACCCCGGGACAGGGTTCCCCCTACGAGCAGTACTTC. Translated, it gives CASSTPGQGSPYEQYF. This sequence joins TRBV14 and TRBJ2-7; 9 nucleotides align to TRBD1. The CDR3 is 16 residues long. Trimming at V came to 5 bases and at J to 2 bases, leaving 10 bases not matched to a gene. CDR1 SGHDN and CDR2 FVKESK come from the germline V gene.

This clonotype occurred many times. The chain couples TRBV4-3 to TRBJ1-2; tentatively, D is TRBD1 (5 bases). The CDR3 covers 14 residues. CDR1 and CDR2 from the germline V gene are LGHNA and YSLEER. V was pared by 0 bases and J by 4 bases, with 9 bases between. The CDR3 nucleotides read TGCGCCAGCAGCCAAGAAGGGGTTGGCTATGGCTACACCTTC. Its protein is CASSQEGVGYGYTF.

This clonotype was recorded many times. This chain uses TRBV20-1 with TRBJ2-5; D unclear. Germline values: CDR1 DFQATT, CDR2 SNEGSKA (reference sequence). Trimming stripped 6 bases from V and 5 bases from J, with 28 bases between. This CDR3 is built from 17 residues. The CDR3 bases are TGCAGTGCCGCCATCAACACCGGTGGGCTCGATCGGGAGACCCAGTACTTC. Amino acids: CSAAINTGGLDRETQYF.

Ten or more counts support this clonotype. The chain couples TRBV12-3 or TRBV12-4 to TRBJ1-5; D is uncertain. Trimming stripped 6 bases from V and 4 bases from J, with 13 bases between. The CDR3 has 14 residues. The CDR3 DNA is TGTGCCAGCAGCCGATCCAGCTGGAATCAGCCCCAGCATTTT. Translation: CASSRSSWNQPQHF.

The sample holds many counts of this clonotype. This chain links TRBV4-3 with TRBJ2-5; D remains ambiguous. Germline lookup yields CDR1 LGHNA and CDR2 YSLEER. V was pared by 3 bases and J by 7 bases, with 21 bases between. This CDR3 region has 16 residues. DNA for the CDR3: TGCGCCAGCAGCCACGCCGTGGGTCCCAAGATCGTGACCCAGTACTTC. Residues: CASSHAVGPKIVTQYF.